One sample yielded the 28 T cell receptor beta chains listed below, sequenced in a study of PD-L1 blockade in urothelial cancer. The time point denotes: peripheral blood 6 weeks after treatment start. The method was immunoSEQ multiplex PCR; TCRdb's version includes in-frame clones alone and lacks a portion of them. The table lists 75,000 to 95,000 clones, approximately 90% of them singletons, with about 0.87% in the top ten. The source material was PBMCs, sampled around atezolizumab (anti-PD-L1) treatment. These receptors were collected from a woman of 80 years or more with urothelial cancer.

This sequence joins TRBV27 and TRBJ1-4; unclear D gene. Germline CDR1 reads MNHEY; CDR2 reads SMNVEV (reference sequence). The CDR3 extends over 16 amino acids. Trimming removed 6 bases from V and 0 bases from J, with 14 bases in between. The CDR3 protein is CASRTRGIATNEKLFF. DNA for the CDR3: TGTGCCAGCAGGACGAGAGGGATTGCAACTAATGAAAAACTGTTTTTT.

The chain links TRBV7-2 to TRBJ2-7, with TRBD2 matching 8 bases. The junction had 9 bases not matched to a gene; V was cut back by 2 bases and J by 6 bases. The CDR3 runs to 15 residues. Germline CDR1 is SGHTA and CDR2 is FQGNSA. CDR3 coding DNA: TGTGCCAGCAGCTTACGTTTGAGCGGGAGCCGCGAGCAGTACTTC. It is translated as CASSLRLSGSREQYF.

The chain links TRBV5-4 to TRBJ1-3; possibly TRBD1 for D (6 bases). This CDR3 has 15 amino acids. Trimming stripped 4 bases from V and 0 bases from J, with 11 bases between. Germline values: CDR1 SGHNT, CDR2 YYREEE (reference sequence). The CDR3 region is CASSQDRNSGNTIYF. The CDR3 nucleotides read TGTGCCAGCAGCCAAGACAGGAACTCTGGAAACACCATATATTTT.

The J gene is TRBJ2-4, the V gene TRBV19; 9 bases agree with TRBD1. The trim removed 6 bases at V and 1 base at J, leaving 4 bases unmatched. CDR3 length: 15 residues. The germline V gene has CDR1 LNHDA and CDR2 SQIVND (reference sequence). CDR3: CASSQTGGAKNIQYF. The DNA of the CDR3 is TGTGCCAGTAGCCAGACAGGGGGGGCCAAAAACATTCAGTACTTC.

The rearrangement links TRBV15 to TRBJ1-1; no firm D call. Germline-derived CDR1 and CDR2 are LNHNV and YYDKDF (reference sequence). Trimming removed 4 bases from V and 0 bases from J, with 6 bases in between. The CDR3 consists of 13 residues. CDR3 region: CATSKDMNTEAFF. CDR3 in DNA: TGTGCCACCAGCAAAGACATGAACACTGAAGCTTTCTTT.

V and J are TRBV9 and TRBJ2-2, with 13 bases aligning to TRBD2. The germline V gene encodes CDR1 SGDLS and CDR2 YYNGEE. The CDR3 sequence is 16 residues long. J gave up 4 bases and V 4 bases, and 4 bases lay outside the gene matches. The CDR3 reads CASSSTSGRATGELFF. The CDR3 nucleotides read TGTGCCAGCAGCTCAACTAGCGGGAGGGCCACCGGGGAGCTGTTTTTT. The variable domain in full, with the rest retrieved from reference TRBV9 and TRBJ2-2, is DSGVTQTPKHLITATGQRVTLRCSPRSGDLSVYWYQQSLDQGLQFLIQYYNGEERAKGNILERFSAQQFPDLHSELNLSSLELGDSALYFCASSSTSGRATGELFFGEGSRLTVL.

The rearrangement uses TRBV18 and TRBJ2-7; a weak D match, TRBD1 (7 bases). V shed 1 base and J shed 1 base, with 14 bases lying between them. Germline V gene sequence: CDR1 KGHSH, CDR2 LQKENI. The CDR3 sequence is 16 residues long. The CDR3 DNA follows: TGTGCCAGCTCACCACAGCAGGGGGGTCCTTCCTACGAGCAGTACTTC. It translates to CASSPQQGGPSYEQYF.

The chain combines TRBV27 with TRBJ1-2; the D gene is possibly TRBD1 (5 bases). V lost 0 bases and J 5 bases, leaving 10 bases between the germline ends. The CDR3 consists of 14 residues. The germline CDR1 and CDR2 sequences are MNHEY and SMNVEV (reference sequence). The CDR3 here is CASSLSSGSYGYTF. In DNA form, the CDR3 reads TGTGCCAGCAGTTTATCCTCAGGGTCGTATGGCTACACCTTC.

This chain connects TRBV5-1 to TRBJ2-7; possible D gene TRBD2, 6 bases. V was cut by 4 bases and J by 0 bases, with 14 bases left in between. The germline V gene has CDR1 SGHRS and CDR2 YFSETQ. The CDR3 is made up of 15 amino acids. The CDR3 bases are TGCGCCAGCAGCCCTAATAGCGGAAGCTCCTACGAGCAGTACTTC. It codes for CASSPNSGSSYEQYF.

The chain uses TRBV18 and TRBJ1-2; 8 nucleotides agree with TRBD1. The CDR3 sequence is 16 residues long. Germline V gene sequence: CDR1 KGHSH, CDR2 LQKENI. After removal of 3 bases from V and 4 bases from J, the junction contained 10 bases not matched to a gene. CDR3 amino acids: CASSPERTGNGYGYTF. The CDR3 DNA reads TGTGCCAGCTCACCTGAAAGGACAGGGAACGGCTATGGCTACACCTTC. Using reference TRBV18 and TRBJ1-2 for the parts outside the CDR3, the full variable domain is NAGVMQNPRHLVRRRGQEARLRCSPMKGHSHVYWYRQLPEEGLKFMVYLQKENIIDESGMPKERFSAEFPKEGPSILRIQQVVRGDSAAYFCASSPERTGNGYGYTFGSGTRLTVV.

This chain joins TRBV13 and TRBJ2-2, with TRBD2 as a possible D gene (5 bases). This CDR3 comprises 14 residues. Deletions cut 0 bases from V and 7 bases from J, with 9 bases between. CDR1 PRHDT and CDR2 FYEKMQ come from the germline V gene (reference sequence). DNA of the CDR3: TGTGCCAGCAGCTTAGGGAGGGCCGGCGGGGAGCTGTTTTTT. It specifies CASSLGRAGGELFF.

CDR3 region: CASSYAGGVVDNEQFF. The CDR3 bases are TGTGCCAGCAGTTACGCGGGAGGGGTTGTGGACAATGAGCAGTTCTTC. The chain carries TRBV6-5 and TRBJ2-1, with 9 bases that match TRBD2. CDR1 is MNHEY, CDR2 SVGAGI, per germline. V shed 2 bases and J 5 bases; nucleotides not matched to a gene: 7. The CDR3 spans 16 residues.

V gene TRBV9 combines with J gene TRBJ2-2; TRBD2 matches 8 bases. The CDR3 spans 13 residues. Germline V gene sequence: CDR1 SGDLS, CDR2 YYNGEE. The ends lost 6 bases at V and 7 bases at J; junction bases unmatched: 5. CDR3 DNA sequence: TGTGCCAGCACCCTCGGGGGGGGCGGGGAGCTGTTTTTT. Amino acid sequence: CASTLGGGGELFF.

This chain connects TRBV27 to TRBJ2-2; 9 bases fit TRBD2. J lost 4 bases, V lost 5 bases, and 8 bases had no gene match. The germline V gene has CDR1 MNHEY and CDR2 SMNVEV (reference sequence). The CDR3 is 16 amino acids. This chain's CDR3 is CASSVTSGAVTGELFF. DNA of the CDR3: TGTGCCAGCAGTGTGACTAGCGGAGCGGTCACCGGGGAGCTGTTTTTT.

The V call is TRBV19, the J call TRBJ1-4, with TRBD1 matching over 7 bases. CDR3 length: 14 amino acids. J was trimmed by 4 bases and V by 6 bases; bases with no gene match: 5. Germline V gene sequence: CDR1 LNHDA, CDR2 SQIVND (reference sequence). Written as DNA, the CDR3 is TGTGCCAGTAGCTCAACAGGGGATAATGAAAAACTGTTTTTT. It is translated as CASSSTGDNEKLFF.

V and J are TRBV18 and TRBJ2-2, with TRBD2 matching over 12 bases. The germline V gene has CDR1 KGHSH and CDR2 LQKENI. CDR3 length: 17 residues. V was pared by 3 bases and J by 0 bases, with 2 bases of the junction left unmatched. CDR3 sequence: CASSPGLAGPNTGELFF. For the CDR3, the DNA is TGTGCCAGCTCACCTGGACTAGCGGGACCGAACACCGGGGAGCTGTTTTTT.

V usage is TRBV18 and J usage is TRBJ1-5, with unresolved D. V was trimmed by 6 bases and J by 1 base, leaving 7 bases between them. Germline CDR1 is KGHSH and CDR2 is LQKENI. This CDR3 region has 13 residues. The CDR3 here is CASSRGSNQPQHF. CDR3 DNA sequence: TGTGCCAGCTCCCGAGGAAGCAATCAGCCCCAGCATTTT. The full variable domain, with the rest looked up from reference TRBV18 and TRBJ1-5, is NAGVMQNPRHLVRRRGQEARLRCSPMKGHSHVYWYRQLPEEGLKFMVYLQKENIIDESGMPKERFSAEFPKEGPSILRIQQVVRGDSAAYFCASSRGSNQPQHFGDGTRLSIL.

The rearrangement links TRBV10-2 to TRBJ1-1; TRBD1 might be the D (5 bases). The CDR3 extends over 13 amino acids. Per germline, CDR1 WSHSY and CDR2 SAAADI. V was pared by 10 bases and J by 5 bases, with 17 bases between. The CDR3 coding sequence is TGCGCCACTCTTTCCCGGGAGGGGACTGAAGCTTTCTTT. Its protein is CATLSREGTEAFF.

The rearrangement links TRBV13 to TRBJ1-1; tentatively, D is TRBD1 (6 bases). Germline V gene lookup returns CDR1 PRHDT and CDR2 FYEKMQ (reference sequence). CDR3 length: 15 amino acids. Deletions cut 5 bases from V and 0 bases from J, with 13 bases between. CDR3 protein: CASSDLGQLNTEAFF. The CDR3 nucleotides read TGTGCCAGCAGCGACCTCGGACAGCTGAACACTGAAGCTTTCTTT. Filled out from reference TRBV13 and TRBJ1-1, the complete variable domain reads AAGVIQSPRHLIKEKRETATLKCYPIPRHDTVYWYQQGPGQDPQFLISFYEKMQSDKGSIPDRFSAQQFSDYHSELNMSSLELGDSALYFCASSDLGQLNTEAFFGQGTRLTVV.

This rearrangement joins TRBV5-1 to TRBJ1-2; D gene ambiguous. This CDR3 region has 13 residues. V gave up 0 bases and J gave up 4 bases, with 7 bases separating them. Per the germline V gene, CDR1 is SGHRS and CDR2 is YFSETQ. The CDR3 sequence is CASSLESGYGYTF. The CDR3 DNA follows: TGCGCCAGCAGCTTGGAGTCAGGCTATGGCTACACCTTC.

The rearrangement links TRBV5-8 to TRBJ2-3; unclear D gene. V lost 0 bases to trimming and J lost 9 bases, with 14 bases between them. CDR3 length: 14 amino acids. Germline-derived CDR1 and CDR2 are SGHTS and YDEGEE. In DNA, the CDR3 is TGTGCCAGCAGCTTGGGCCGAGACTTGGTCACGCAGTATTTT. This encodes CASSLGRDLVTQYF. Based on the CDR3 plus reference TRBV5-8 and TRBJ2-3, the full variable domain is EAGVTQSPTHLIKTRGQQATLRCSPISGHTSVYWYQQALGLGLQFLLWYDEGEERNRGNFPPRFSGRQFPNYSSELNVNALELEDSALYLCASSLGRDLVTQYFGPGTRLTVL.

The chain joins TRBV6-1 to TRBJ2-1; perhaps TRBD2 as D (5 bases). The CDR3 contains 16 residues. Germline V gene data show CDR1 as MNHNS and CDR2 as SASEGT. V was cut by 2 bases and J by 2 bases, with 13 bases left in between. CDR3 sequence (DNA): TGTGCCAGCAGTGAATTAGGGAGTTACCCCTACAATGAGCAGTTCTTC. This codes for CASSELGSYPYNEQFF.

The chain is built from TRBV9 and TRBJ1-1, with TRBD1 matching over 9 bases. The V and J ends lost 3 bases and 3 bases, in that order; junction bases with no gene match: 3. The CDR3 is 14 amino acids. Germline V gene lookup returns CDR1 SGDLS and CDR2 YYNGEE. The CDR3 nucleotides are TGTGCCAGCAGCGGAGACAGGGGGTACACTGAAGCTTTCTTT. This sequence encodes CASSGDRGYTEAFF.

The rearrangement joins TRBV5-1 to TRBJ2-3, with 8 bases matching TRBD1. The germline CDR1 and CDR2 sequences are SGHRS and YFSETQ. The CDR3 has 15 amino acids. V dropped 4 bases and J dropped 6; count of bases not matched to a gene: 10. CDR3 amino acids: CASSDSGQASDTQYF. The CDR3 nucleotides are TGCGCCAGCAGCGACTCGGGACAGGCGAGCGATACGCAGTATTTT. Variable domain in full (rest from reference TRBV5-1 and TRBJ2-3): KAGVTQTPRYLIKTRGQQVTLSCSPISGHRSVSWYQQTPGQGLQFLFEYFSETQRNKGNFPGRFSGRQFSNSRSEMNVSTLELGDSALYLCASSDSGQASDTQYFGPGTRLTVL.

The rearrangement links TRBV11-3 to TRBJ2-2; D may be TRBD2 (5 bases). Germline CDR1 and CDR2: SGHNT and YENEEA. V was shortened by 0 bases and J by 2 bases, with 13 bases between the two germline ends. This CDR3 is built from 17 residues. CDR3 DNA sequence: TGTGCCAGCAGCTTAGACTTCAGAGCGGCCAACACCGGGGAGCTGTTTTTT. Encoded protein: CASSLDFRAANTGELFF.

The chain joins TRBV12-5 to TRBJ1-1, with D unresolved. Germline CDR1 and CDR2: LGHNT and FRNRAP. V lost 1 base and J lost 7, with 4 bases in between. The CDR3 spans 11 residues. Here the CDR3 reads CASGLGGEAFF. In nucleotides, the CDR3 is TGTGCTAGTGGTTTGGGAGGTGAAGCTTTCTTT.

The CDR3 nucleotides are TGTGCCAGCAGCCCACCAGGGTCTGGAAACACCATATATTTT. Its translation is CASSPPGSGNTIYF. This chain links TRBV5-6 with TRBJ1-3, with TRBD1 as a possible D gene (5 bases). Germline lookup yields CDR1 SGHDT and CDR2 YYEEEE. Trimming cost V 4 bases and J 1 base, with 9 bases left between them. This CDR3 is built from 14 residues.

The V gene is TRBV19, the J gene TRBJ2-1; tentatively, D is TRBD2 (6 bases). Germline V gene lookup returns CDR1 LNHDA and CDR2 SQIVND (reference sequence). Trimming left V 8 bases short and J 7 bases short, with 18 bases between. CDR3 length: 14 residues. Here the CDR3 reads CASRRVVGGNEQFF. CDR3 coding DNA: TGTGCCAGTCGAAGGGTCGTGGGGGGAAATGAGCAGTTCTTC.